This TCR beta chain comes out of a study of T cell repertoires in cytomegalovirus infection. CDR3 size: 15 residues. Germline V lookup: CDR1 MNHNY, CDR2 SVGAGI (reference sequence). The table lists this clonotype with a count of one. The antigen is undetermined. Germline and junction disagree at one end, which may indicate a read error. TCRdb re-called the reads through MiXCR, storing one row per CDR3 protein. The sample holds about a million distinct CDR3 sequences, roughly 30% seen once. This chain links TRBV6-6 with TRBJ1-5; no clear D gene. Sequenced material: cultured CD8+ T cells from PBMCs, taken from culture after CMV antigen stimulation. The clonotype was recovered from a human donor in good health (CMV status not recorded). Some clones in this sample may be carry-over from other donors' samples. CDR3 amino acids: CTSSYSTYSNQPQHF. The CDR3 nucleotides read TGTACCAGCAGTTACTCCACATATAGCAATCAGCCCCAGCATTTT.